This T cell receptor beta chain was sequenced for a study of regulatory T cells in long-lasting Graves disease. The time point is: persistent/refractory GD, antithyroid drugs over 5 years with positive TRAb. The TCR library used RNA extracted from PBMCs. EDTA tubes held roughly 9.2 milliliters of peripheral blood from each patient. CDR3 length: 15 residues. CDR1 is DFQATT, CDR2 SNEGSKA, per germline (reference sequence). The V and J ends lost 5 bases and 1 base respectively, with 18 bases between them. This clonotype came up a few times. Arm-PCR with iRepertoire HTBI primers amplified the CDR3 regions for these TCR beta libraries. TCRdb processed the multiplex PCR reads anew with MiXCR; each CDR3 protein has one entry. The sample includes approximately 380,000 distinct CDR3 sequences, 20% of them seen just once.

This material consisted of peripheral blood mononuclear cells (PBMCs), taken when the disease was refractory, from a patient treated with antithyroid drugs. This receptor was obtained from a female donor with Graves disease. The chain is built from TRBV20-1 and TRBJ2-7; tentative D call: TRBD1 (5 bases). CDR3 sequence reads: CSALLTVDTSYEQYF. The CDR3 DNA follows: TGCAGTGCTTTACTCACAGTGGACACATCCTACGAGCAGTACTTC.